The 26 T cell receptor beta chains reported below all come from one sample, sequenced in a study of cytomegalovirus exposure and HLA in healthy donors. A multiplex PCR was run with 60 Vbeta primers and 13 Jbeta primers. Here immunoSEQ multiplex PCR was the method, and the copy in TCRdb shows in-frame clones only, minus some. The data contain about 83,000 clones, 81% of them singletons. Sample: PBMCs. The receptors originated from a woman aged 25 to 45 in good health and CMV-seronegative.

This rearrangement joins TRBV28 to TRBJ2-7, with 8 bases aligning to TRBD2. Losses at the gene ends were 4 bases for V and 2 bases for J; bases not matched to a gene: 7. Germline V gene sequence: CDR1 MDHEN, CDR2 SYDVKM. This CDR3 comprises 15 residues. CDR3 nucleotides: TGTGCCAGCAGTTCCCCCGGGAGGGCTACCTACGAGCAGTACTTC. Amino acid sequence: CASSSPGRATYEQYF. The entire variable domain, with the rest obtained from reference TRBV28 and TRBJ2-7, is as follows: DVKVTQSSRYLVKRTGEKVFLECVQDMDHENMFWYRQDPGLGLRLIYFSYDVKMKEKGDIPEGYSVSREKKERFSLILESASTNQTSMYLCASSSPGRATYEQYFGPGTRLTVT.

In DNA, the CDR3 is TGTGCCAGCAGCCCGAGGGGGAGTCTCCAGGGCGAGCAGTACTTC. Protein product: CASSPRGSLQGEQYF. The rearrangement joins TRBV9 to TRBJ2-7, with D possibly matching TRBD1 (6 bases). Per the germline V gene, CDR1 is SGDLS and CDR2 is YYNGEE. V lost 4 bases and J lost 6, with 20 bases in between. This CDR3 contains 15 residues.

This chain uses TRBV23-1 with TRBJ2-1; 7 bases fit TRBD1. TRBV23-1 is flagged as an ORF with uncertain function. The CDR3 sequence is 13 residues long. V lost 4 bases and J lost 3; bases outside the gene matches: 0. The CDR3 coding sequence is TGCGCCAGCAGTCGGACAGGCTACAATGAGCAGTTCTTC. Its translation is CASSRTGYNEQFF.

In DNA form, the CDR3 reads TGTGCCACTCAAGGGGAGGTAGGGTTCAATGAGCAGTTCTTC. Translated, it gives CATQGEVGFNEQFF. The V call is TRBV10-3, the J call TRBJ2-1; D is perhaps TRBD2 (6 bases). Trimming left V 10 bases short and J 6 bases short, with 19 bases between. The CDR3 loop spans 14 amino acids. Germline-derived CDR1 and CDR2 are ENHRY and SYGVKD.

The count of this clone is one. The chain recombines TRBV18 with TRBJ2-2; 7 nucleotides align to TRBD1. The CDR3 length is 18 residues. Per the germline V gene, CDR1 is KGHSH and CDR2 is LQKENI. The V gene end was trimmed by 0 bases and the J gene end by 5 bases; junction bases not matched to a gene: 12. CDR3 loop: CASSPPRGPGQSTGELFF. The CDR3 region has the DNA TGTGCCAGCTCACCACCGAGAGGACCGGGACAGTCAACCGGGGAGCTGTTTTTT. The complete variable domain, with remaining parts taken from reference TRBV18 and TRBJ2-2, reads NAGVMQNPRHLVRRRGQEARLRCSPMKGHSHVYWYRQLPEEGLKFMVYLQKENIIDESGMPKERFSAEFPKEGPSILRIQQVVRGDSAAYFCASSPPRGPGQSTGELFFGEGSRLTVL.

In DNA, the CDR3 is TGTGCCAGCACCTCGGGACAATCCTATTACGAGCAGTACTTC. Translating it yields CASTSGQSYYEQYF. The J gene is TRBJ2-7, the V gene TRBV28, with D maybe TRBD1 (6 bases). This CDR3 is 14 amino acids long. The V gene's germline CDR1 is MDHEN and CDR2 SYDVKM. The germline V and J ends were trimmed by 7 bases and 4 bases, with 17 bases remaining between them.

The chain employs TRBV29-1 and TRBJ1-2; D is unresolved. There are 13 residues in the CDR3. Germline CDR1 reads SQVTM; CDR2 reads ANQGSEA. V was trimmed by 6 bases and J by 4 bases, leaving 15 bases between them. CDR3 in amino acids: CSVPSRNIYGYTF. The CDR3 DNA reads TGCAGCGTCCCGAGCAGGAACATCTATGGCTACACCTTC.

This clone has a handful of counts. The chain uses TRBV28 and TRBJ1-5, with TRBD1 identical over 12 bases. The junction had 7 bases not matched to a gene; V was cut back by 3 bases and J by 10 bases. From germline, CDR1 is MDHEN and CDR2 SYDVKM. CDR3 length equals 15 residues. CDR3 bases: TGTGCCAGCAGTTTTGGGGGACAGGGGGCGAATCCCCAGCATTTT. Translated: CASSFGGQGANPQHF.

The chain couples TRBV2 to TRBJ2-1; 7 bases line up with TRBD2. Germline V gene sequence: CDR1 SNHLY, CDR2 FYNNEI. The CDR3 consists of 17 residues. V lost 6 bases to trimming and J lost 1 base; unmatched junction nucleotides: 12. CDR3 sequence: CASRPRTSALSYNEQFF. The CDR3 bases are TGTGCCAGCAGGCCTCGGACTAGTGCCCTTTCCTACAATGAGCAGTTCTTC.

As concerns this clone: One junction end disagrees with the germline gene, perhaps due to a read error. This chain links TRBV6-5 with TRBJ2-1, with 12 bases lining up with TRBD2. The germline V gene has CDR1 MNHEY and CDR2 SVGAGI. The CDR3 is 14 amino acids. The CDR3 loop reads CATSGLAGINEQFF. As DNA, the CDR3 is TGTGCCACCAGTGGACTAGCGGGGATCAATGAGCAGTTCTTC.

The rearrangement uses TRBV18 and TRBJ2-1; D possibly corresponds to TRBD2 (6 bases). V shed 5 bases and J shed 3 bases, with 20 bases lying between them. This CDR3 region has 17 residues. Per the germline V gene, CDR1 is KGHSH and CDR2 is LQKENI. The CDR3 DNA follows: TGTGCCAGCTCATCGGGAGTTACAGGAGATAACTACAATGAGCAGTTCTTC. The encoded protein is CASSSGVTGDNYNEQFF.

The CDR3 coding sequence is TGTGCCAGCAGCCGCCTCACAGGGGGCGCAGCCCAAGAGACCCAGTACTTC. Amino acids: CASSRLTGGAAQETQYF. V usage is TRBV11-2 and J usage is TRBJ2-5, with 9 bases identical to TRBD1. The length of the CDR3 is 17 residues. In germline, CDR1 is SGHAT, CDR2 FQNNGV. V was pared by 5 bases and J by 1 base, with 11 bases of the junction left unmatched.

The rearrangement links TRBV28 to TRBJ2-3, with 10 bases aligning to TRBD1. CDR1 is MDHEN, CDR2 SYDVKM, per germline. This CDR3 is built from 16 residues. Unmatched junction bases numbered 3, after V lost 2 bases and J lost 1 base. The CDR3, as DNA: TGTGCCAGCAGTTTAACCGGGACAGGGGGCACAGATACGCAGTATTTT. Translation: CASSLTGTGGTDTQYF.

V gene TRBV30 combines with J gene TRBJ2-7, with 10 bases matching TRBD2. J gave up 3 bases and V 1 base, and 3 bases lay outside the gene matches. Germline CDR1 reads GTSNPN; CDR2 reads SVGIG (reference sequence). CDR3 length: 14 residues. CDR3 sequence reads: CAWSGTSGHYEQYF. DNA of the CDR3: TGTGCCTGGAGTGGGACTAGCGGCCACTACGAGCAGTACTTC.

The chain joins TRBV4-2 to TRBJ2-7; D might be TRBD2 (5 bases). Germline values: CDR1 LGHNA, CDR2 YNFKEQ. The CDR3 is 14 residues long. Trimming took 1 base from V and 7 from J, leaving 14 bases between them. The CDR3 region has the DNA TGTGCCAGCAGCCAAGGTGGAGGATCGGGGGAGCAGTACTTC. Translating gives CASSQGGGSGEQYF.

The chain uses TRBV2 and TRBJ1-2; 8 bases match TRBD1. Losses at the gene ends were 4 bases for V and 4 bases for J; bases not matched to a gene: 2. The germline V gene has CDR1 SNHLY and CDR2 FYNNEI. The CDR3 is 13 residues long. The CDR3 DNA sequence: TGTGCCAGCAGTGGGACAGGGATCTATGGCTACACCTTC. Translated, it gives CASSGTGIYGYTF.

Note on this clone: The same CDR3 can be traced to other DNA sequences in this sample. The gene calls are TRBV7-9 and TRBJ2-1; a weak D match, TRBD1 (5 bases). The V gene lost 2 bases and the J gene lost 3 bases, with 8 bases spanning the gap. CDR1 and CDR2 from the germline V gene are SEHNR and FQNEAQ (reference sequence). This CDR3 comprises 14 residues. CDR3 protein: CASSLRQGYNEQFF. The CDR3 bases are TGTGCCAGCAGCTTAAGGCAGGGCTACAATGAGCAGTTCTTC.

The rearrangement joins TRBV2 to TRBJ2-5; D unresolved. The CDR3 covers 13 residues. The V and J ends lost 3 bases and 4 bases respectively, with 9 bases between them. Germline V lookup: CDR1 SNHLY, CDR2 FYNNEI. The CDR3 nucleotides read TGTGCCAGCAGTGATTTGCGTAGAGAGACCCAGTACTTC. This gives the protein CASSDLRRETQYF.

V is TRBV5-1 and J is TRBJ2-7, with 7 bases fitting TRBD2. The CDR3 runs 13 residues. Germline values: CDR1 SGHRS, CDR2 YFSETQ. Unmatched junction bases numbered 2, after V lost 0 bases and J lost 5 bases. As DNA, the CDR3 is TGCGCCAGCAGCTTGGGCGGGAGAGACGAGCAGTACTTC. Amino acids: CASSLGGRDEQYF.

The genes are TRBV7-2 and TRBJ2-7; TRBD1 aligns across 11 bases. The length of the CDR3 is 16 residues. Germline CDR1 is SGHTA and CDR2 is FQGNSA. The ends lost 3 bases at V and 3 bases at J; junction bases unmatched: 7. CDR3 region: CASSFTAGTGGYEQYF. For the CDR3, the DNA is TGTGCCAGCAGCTTCACCGCCGGGACAGGGGGCTACGAGCAGTACTTC. The full variable domain, in which reference TRBV7-2 and TRBJ2-7 provide the parts outside the CDR3, is GAGVSQSPSNKVTEKGKDVELRCDPISGHTALYWYRQSLGQGLEFLIYFQGNSAPDKSGLPSDRFSAERTGGSVSTLTIQRTQQEDSAVYLCASSFTAGTGGYEQYFGPGTRLTVT.

The chain combines TRBV5-1 with TRBJ2-1; tentatively, D is TRBD2 (5 bases). The germline V gene has CDR1 SGHRS and CDR2 YFSETQ. Trimming pared 0 bases from V and 2 bases from J, leaving 9 bases between. The CDR3 length is 15 residues. The CDR3 bases are TGCGCCAGCAGCTTGGAGACTATCCCCTACAATGAGCAGTTCTTC. Its translation: CASSLETIPYNEQFF.

The chain links TRBV29-1 to TRBJ1-1, with a weak D call TRBD1 (6 bases). Trimming cost V 7 bases and J 4 bases, with 13 bases left between them. The CDR3 is 12 amino acids. The germline V gene encodes CDR1 SQVTM and CDR2 ANQGSEA. The DNA of the CDR3 is TGCAGCGCACAAACAGGGTCCACTGAAGCTTTCTTT. Its protein is CSAQTGSTEAFF.

This chain joins TRBV9 and TRBJ2-3; possible D gene TRBD2, 6 bases. The V end lost 0 bases, the J end lost 6 bases, and 20 bases lay between the germline ends. In germline, CDR1 is SGDLS, CDR2 YYNGEE. This CDR3 has 17 amino acids. The DNA of the CDR3 is TGTGCCAGCAGCGTAGGGGACTCACCCGTGTTAGGCGATACGCAGTATTTT. Translated, it gives CASSVGDSPVLGDTQYF.

The chain uses TRBV4-2 and TRBJ2-3, with 7 bases identical to TRBD2. CDR1 is LGHNA and CDR2 is YNFKEQ in the germline V gene. The V and J ends lost 1 base and 2 bases, in that order; junction bases with no gene match: 6. The CDR3 is 16 residues long. CDR3 in DNA: TGTGCCAGCAGCCAAGGAACTAGCGTGGTCACAGATACGCAGTATTTT. This sequence encodes CASSQGTSVVTDTQYF.

The chain couples TRBV10-1 to TRBJ2-3; possibly TRBD1 for D (5 bases). V dropped 0 bases and J dropped 1 base, with 14 bases sitting between them. Per germline, CDR1 WNHNN and CDR2 SYGVQD (reference sequence). The CDR3 is 17 residues long. As DNA, the CDR3 is TGCGCCAGCAGTGAGTCGACCGGCAGGGTCGGCACAGATACGCAGTATTTT. Translated: CASSESTGRVGTDTQYF.

V usage is TRBV2 and J usage is TRBJ1-3; 7 bases fit TRBD1. In germline, CDR1 is SNHLY, CDR2 FYNNEI. V shed 5 bases and J 2 bases; nucleotides not matched to a gene: 3. This CDR3 is built from 14 residues. The CDR3 nucleotides are TGTGCCAGCAGTAGCGGACAGGCTGGAAACACCATATATTTT. Its protein product is CASSSGQAGNTIYF.